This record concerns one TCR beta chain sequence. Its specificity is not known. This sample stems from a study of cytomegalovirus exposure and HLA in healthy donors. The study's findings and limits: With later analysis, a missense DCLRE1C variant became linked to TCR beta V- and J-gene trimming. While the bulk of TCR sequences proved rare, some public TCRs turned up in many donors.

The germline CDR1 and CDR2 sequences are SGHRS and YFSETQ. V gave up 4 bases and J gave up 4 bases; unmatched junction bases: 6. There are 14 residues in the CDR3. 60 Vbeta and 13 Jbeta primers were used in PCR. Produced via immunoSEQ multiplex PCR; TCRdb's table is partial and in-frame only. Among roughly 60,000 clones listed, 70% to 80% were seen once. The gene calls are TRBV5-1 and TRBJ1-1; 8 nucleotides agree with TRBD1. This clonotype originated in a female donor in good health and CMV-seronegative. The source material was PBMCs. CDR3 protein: CASSNRGMGTEAFF. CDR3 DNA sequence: TGCGCCAGCAGCAACAGGGGGATGGGCACTGAAGCTTTCTTT.